This T cell receptor (beta chain) appears in the sequencing data of a study of T-cell reconstitution after alpha-beta-depleted transplantation in children. This clonotype was counted at least ten times. Germline loops: CDR1 SEHNR, CDR2 FQNEAQ (reference sequence). Trimming removed 7 bases from V and 7 bases from J; junction bases left unmatched: 16. The CDR3 covers 16 residues. Unique molecular identifiers tagged the TCRbeta library. TCRdb recomputed calls from the PCR reads with MiXCR, one row per CDR3 protein. Here the sample spans around 500,000 distinct CDR3 sequences, 12% being singletons. Sample: PBMCs from the stem cell graft donor, taken from the stem cell graft. The TCR comes from a human donor who donated a stem cell graft to a child with combined immunodeficiency. The rearrangement joins TRBV7-9 to TRBJ2-3; 8 positions agree with TRBD1. CDR3 sequence: CASNSGDRGLMYTQYF. The DNA of the CDR3 is TGTGCCAGCAACTCCGGTGACAGGGGTTTAATGTATACGCAGTATTTT.